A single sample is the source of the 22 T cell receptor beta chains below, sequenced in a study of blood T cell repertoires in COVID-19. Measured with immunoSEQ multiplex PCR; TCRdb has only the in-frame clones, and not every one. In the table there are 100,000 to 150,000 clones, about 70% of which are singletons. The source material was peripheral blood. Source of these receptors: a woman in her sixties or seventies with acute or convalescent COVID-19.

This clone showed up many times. The CDR3 DNA reads TGTGCCAGCAGTGAACTCGACAGGGGGGATACCTACGAGCAGTACTTC. This codes for CASSELDRGDTYEQYF. The V call is TRBV25-1, the J call TRBJ2-7, with 9 bases lining up with TRBD1. This CDR3 region has 16 residues. Germline V gene lookup returns CDR1 MGHDK and CDR2 SYGVNS. Trimming cost V 2 bases and J 2 bases; bases outside gene matches: 7.

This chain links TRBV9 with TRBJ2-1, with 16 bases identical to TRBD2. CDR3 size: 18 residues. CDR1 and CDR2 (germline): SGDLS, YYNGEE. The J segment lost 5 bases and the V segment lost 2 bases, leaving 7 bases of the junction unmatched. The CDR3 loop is CASSVTGTSGGADNEQFF. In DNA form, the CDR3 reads TGTGCCAGCAGCGTGACCGGGACTAGCGGGGGGGCGGACAATGAGCAGTTCTTC.

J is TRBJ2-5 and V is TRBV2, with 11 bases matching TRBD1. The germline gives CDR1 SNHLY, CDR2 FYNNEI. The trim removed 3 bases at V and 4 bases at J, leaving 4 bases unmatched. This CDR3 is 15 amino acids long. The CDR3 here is CASSEDRGRGETQYF. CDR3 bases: TGTGCCAGCAGTGAGGACAGGGGGCGCGGAGAGACCCAGTACTTC.

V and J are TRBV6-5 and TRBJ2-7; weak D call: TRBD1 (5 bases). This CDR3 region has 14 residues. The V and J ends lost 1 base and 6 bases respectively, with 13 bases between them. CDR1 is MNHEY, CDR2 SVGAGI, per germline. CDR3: CASSYFAPQGEQYF. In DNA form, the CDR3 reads TGTGCCAGCAGTTACTTCGCCCCCCAGGGCGAGCAGTACTTC.

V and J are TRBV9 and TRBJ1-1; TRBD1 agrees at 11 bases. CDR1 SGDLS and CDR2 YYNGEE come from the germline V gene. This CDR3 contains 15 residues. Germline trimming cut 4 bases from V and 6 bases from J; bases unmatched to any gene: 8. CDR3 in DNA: TGTGCCAGCAGCCCCCGAGGGACAGGGGGTTCTGAAGCTTTCTTT. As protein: CASSPRGTGGSEAFF.

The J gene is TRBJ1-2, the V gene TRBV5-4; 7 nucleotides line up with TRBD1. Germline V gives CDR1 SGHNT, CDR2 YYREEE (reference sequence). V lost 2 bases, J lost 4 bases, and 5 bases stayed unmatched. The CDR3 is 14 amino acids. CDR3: CASSLGGASYGYTF. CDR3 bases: TGTGCCAGCAGCTTAGGGGGCGCCAGCTATGGCTACACCTTC.

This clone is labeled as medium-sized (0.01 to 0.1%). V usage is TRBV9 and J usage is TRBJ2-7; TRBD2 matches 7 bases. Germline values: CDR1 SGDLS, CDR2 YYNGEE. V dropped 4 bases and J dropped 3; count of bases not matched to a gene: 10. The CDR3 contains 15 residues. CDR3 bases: TGTGCCAGCAGCACCCACCCCGGGACTAACTACGAGCAGTACTTC. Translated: CASSTHPGTNYEQYF. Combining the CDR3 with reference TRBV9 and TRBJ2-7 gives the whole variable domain DSGVTQTPKHLITATGQRVTLRCSPRSGDLSVYWYQQSLDQGLQFLIQYYNGEERAKGNILERFSAQQFPDLHSELNLSSLELGDSALYFCASSTHPGTNYEQYFGPGTRLTVT.

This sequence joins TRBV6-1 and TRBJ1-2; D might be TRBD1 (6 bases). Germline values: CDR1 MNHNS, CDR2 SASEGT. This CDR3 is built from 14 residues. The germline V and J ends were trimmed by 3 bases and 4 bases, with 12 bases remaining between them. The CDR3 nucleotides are TGTGCCAGCAGTGACGTTTTAGGGGGCTATGGCTACACCTTC. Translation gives CASSDVLGGYGYTF.

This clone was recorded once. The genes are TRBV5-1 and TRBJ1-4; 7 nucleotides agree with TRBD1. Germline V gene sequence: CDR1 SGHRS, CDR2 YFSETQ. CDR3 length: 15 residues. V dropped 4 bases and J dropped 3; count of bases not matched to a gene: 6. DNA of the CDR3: TGCGCCAGCAGCCAGACCGGGACAGCTAATGAAAAACTGTTTTTT. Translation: CASSQTGTANEKLFF.

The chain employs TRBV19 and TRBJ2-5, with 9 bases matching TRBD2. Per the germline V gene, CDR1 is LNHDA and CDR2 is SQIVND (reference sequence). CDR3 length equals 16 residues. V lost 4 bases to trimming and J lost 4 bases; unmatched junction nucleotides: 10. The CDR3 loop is CASSKGSGTSRETQYF. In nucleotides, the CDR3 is TGTGCCAGTAGTAAGGGGTCCGGGACTAGCAGAGAGACCCAGTACTTC.

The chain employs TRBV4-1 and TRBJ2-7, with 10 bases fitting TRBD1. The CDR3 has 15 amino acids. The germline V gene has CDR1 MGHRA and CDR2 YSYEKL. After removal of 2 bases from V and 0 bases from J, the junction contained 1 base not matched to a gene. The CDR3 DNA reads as TGCGCCAGCAGCCAATGGACAGGGGGCTCCTACGAGCAGTACTTC. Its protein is CASSQWTGGSYEQYF.

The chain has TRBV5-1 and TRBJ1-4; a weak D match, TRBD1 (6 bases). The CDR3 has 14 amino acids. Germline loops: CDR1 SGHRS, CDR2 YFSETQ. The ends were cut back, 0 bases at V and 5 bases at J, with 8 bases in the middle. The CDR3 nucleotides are TGCGCCAGCAGCTTGGAGGGGGGGAATGAAAAACTGTTTTTT. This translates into CASSLEGGNEKLFF.

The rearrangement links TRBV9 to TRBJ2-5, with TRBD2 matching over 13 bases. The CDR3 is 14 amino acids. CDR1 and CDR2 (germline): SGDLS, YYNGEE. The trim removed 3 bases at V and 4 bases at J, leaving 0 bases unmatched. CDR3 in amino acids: CASSGTSGRETQYF. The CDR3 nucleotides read TGTGCCAGCAGCGGGACTAGCGGGAGAGAGACCCAGTACTTC.

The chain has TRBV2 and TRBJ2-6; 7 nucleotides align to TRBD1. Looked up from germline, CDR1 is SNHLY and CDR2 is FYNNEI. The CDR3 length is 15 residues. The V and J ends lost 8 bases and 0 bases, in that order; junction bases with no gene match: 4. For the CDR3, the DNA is TGTGCCAGCCTGGACAGGTCCTCTGGGGCCAACGTCCTGACTTTC. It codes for CASLDRSSGANVLTF.

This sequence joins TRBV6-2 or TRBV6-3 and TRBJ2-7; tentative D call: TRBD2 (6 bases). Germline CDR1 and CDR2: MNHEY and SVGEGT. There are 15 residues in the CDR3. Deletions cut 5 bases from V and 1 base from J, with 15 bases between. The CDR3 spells CASSVSGTFSYEQYF. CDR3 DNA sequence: TGTGCCAGCAGTGTATCCGGGACTTTTTCCTACGAGCAGTACTTC.

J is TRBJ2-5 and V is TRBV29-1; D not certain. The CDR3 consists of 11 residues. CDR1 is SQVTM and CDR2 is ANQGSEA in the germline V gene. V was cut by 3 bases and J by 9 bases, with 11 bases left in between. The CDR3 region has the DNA TGCAGCGTTGATGTCGGCAGCGCCCAGTACTTC. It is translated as CSVDVGSAQYF.

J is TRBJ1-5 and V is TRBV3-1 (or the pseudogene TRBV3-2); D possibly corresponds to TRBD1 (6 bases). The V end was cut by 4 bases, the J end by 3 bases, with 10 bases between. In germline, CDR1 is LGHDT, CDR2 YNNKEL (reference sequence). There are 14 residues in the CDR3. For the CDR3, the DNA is TGTGCCAGCAGCCGGGACACCAACAATCAGCCCCAGCATTTT. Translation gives CASSRDTNNQPQHF.

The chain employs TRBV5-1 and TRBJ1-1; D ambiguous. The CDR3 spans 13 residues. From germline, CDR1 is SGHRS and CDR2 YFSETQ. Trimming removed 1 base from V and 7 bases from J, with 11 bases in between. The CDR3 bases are TGCGCCAGCAGCTTGTCATGGAGCCGTGAAGCTTTCTTT. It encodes CASSLSWSREAFF.

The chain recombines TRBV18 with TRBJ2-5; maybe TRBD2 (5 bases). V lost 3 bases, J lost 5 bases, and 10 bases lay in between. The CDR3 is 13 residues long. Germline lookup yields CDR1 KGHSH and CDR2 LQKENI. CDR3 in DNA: TGTGCCAGCTCACCCGGACTTAGGGAGACCCAGTACTTC. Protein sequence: CASSPGLRETQYF.

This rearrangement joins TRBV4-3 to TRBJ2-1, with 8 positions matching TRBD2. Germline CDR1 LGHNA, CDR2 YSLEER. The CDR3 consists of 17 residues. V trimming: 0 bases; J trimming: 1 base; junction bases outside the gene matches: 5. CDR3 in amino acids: CASSQDREGVSYNEQFF. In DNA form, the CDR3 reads TGCGCCAGCAGCCAAGATCGGGAGGGGGTTTCCTACAATGAGCAGTTCTTC.

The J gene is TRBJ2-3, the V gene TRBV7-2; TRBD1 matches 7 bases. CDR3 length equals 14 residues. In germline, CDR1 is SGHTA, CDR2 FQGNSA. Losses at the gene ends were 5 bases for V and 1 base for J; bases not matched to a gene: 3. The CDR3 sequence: CASSIGQGTDTQYF. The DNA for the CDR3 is TGTGCCAGCAGCATAGGACAGGGCACAGATACGCAGTATTTT.

The CDR3 sequence is CASSETSGGYEQYF. The CDR3 nucleotides read TGTGCCAGCAGTGAAACTAGCGGGGGGTACGAGCAGTACTTC. The gene calls are TRBV6-1 and TRBJ2-7; TRBD2 matches 12 bases. The germline V gene encodes CDR1 MNHNS and CDR2 SASEGT. Trimming took 2 bases from V and 4 from J; bases not matched to a gene: 0. The CDR3 runs to 14 residues.